The sample holds one count of the clone carrying this T cell receptor (beta chain). As yet, its antigen is unknown. Patients all relapsed after autologous stem cell transplantation, and there was variation in brentuximab vedotin exposure. CDR3 length: 16 residues. With V trimmed by 1 base and J by 4 bases, 7 bases remained unmatched. The germline CDR1 and CDR2 sequences are LGHNA and YSLEER. This specimen belongs to a study of PD-1 blockade in classical Hodgkin lymphoma. Overall study findings and caveats: No one has yet defined what causes the repertoire differences, which may be disease activity or prior therapy.

The table came from immunoSEQ multiplex PCR; TCRdb's copy has only in-frame clones and leaves some out. The sample shows tens of thousands of clones, approximately 70% of them seen only once. This TCR was recovered from a human donor with classical Hodgkin lymphoma. Source: peripheral blood mononuclear cells (PBMCs), taken at baseline. The chain carries TRBV4-3 and TRBJ2-1, with 7 bases lining up with TRBD1. The CDR3 sequence: CASSQVGQEIYNEQFF. CDR3 coding DNA: TGCGCCAGCAGCCAAGTCGGACAGGAGATATACAATGAGCAGTTCTTC.